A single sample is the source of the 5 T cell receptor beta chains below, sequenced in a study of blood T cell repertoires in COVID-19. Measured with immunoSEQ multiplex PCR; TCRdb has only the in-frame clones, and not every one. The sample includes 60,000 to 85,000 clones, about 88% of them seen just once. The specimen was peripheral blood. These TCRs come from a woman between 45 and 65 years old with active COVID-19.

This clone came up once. For the CDR3, the DNA is TGTGCCAGCAGGCGAAAGCGGGCGTTGACCGGGGAGCTGTTTTTT. This codes for CASRRKRALTGELFF. This sequence joins TRBV3-1 (or the pseudogene TRBV3-2) and TRBJ2-2, with D maybe TRBD2 (6 bases). The CDR3 runs 15 residues. The V gene's germline CDR1 is LGHDT and CDR2 YNNKEL (reference sequence). Trimming took off 6 bases at V and 5 bases at J, with 16 bases between the two ends.

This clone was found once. For the CDR3, the DNA is TGTGCCTGGACGACAGGGGGCTCCTATAATTCACCCCTCCACTTT. The encoded protein is CAWTTGGSYNSPLHF. The chain employs TRBV30 and TRBJ1-6; 9 positions agree with TRBD1. Germline assignment: CDR1 GTSNPN and CDR2 SVGIG (reference sequence). The length of the CDR3 is 15 residues. V was pared by 4 bases and J by 0 bases, with 1 base of the junction left unmatched.

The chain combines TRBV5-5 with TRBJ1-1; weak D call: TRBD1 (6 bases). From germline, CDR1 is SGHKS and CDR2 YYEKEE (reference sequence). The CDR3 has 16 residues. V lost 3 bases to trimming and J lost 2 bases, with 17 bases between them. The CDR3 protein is CASSWKDGQPNTEAFF. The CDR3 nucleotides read TGTGCCAGCAGCTGGAAGGACGGACAGCCCAACACTGAAGCTTTCTTT.

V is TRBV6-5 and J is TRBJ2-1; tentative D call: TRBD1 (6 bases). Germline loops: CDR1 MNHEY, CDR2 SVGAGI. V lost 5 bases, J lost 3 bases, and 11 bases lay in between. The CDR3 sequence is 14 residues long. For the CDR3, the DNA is TGTGCCAGCAGTACCCGGGACAACTACAATGAGCAGTTCTTC. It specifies CASSTRDNYNEQFF.

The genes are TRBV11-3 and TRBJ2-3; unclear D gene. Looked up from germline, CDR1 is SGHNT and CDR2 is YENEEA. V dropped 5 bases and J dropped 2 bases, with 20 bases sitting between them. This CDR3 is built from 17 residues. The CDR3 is CASSPRLHLPNTDTQYF. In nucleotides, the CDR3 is TGTGCCAGCAGCCCTCGACTGCACCTACCTAACACAGATACGCAGTATTTT.